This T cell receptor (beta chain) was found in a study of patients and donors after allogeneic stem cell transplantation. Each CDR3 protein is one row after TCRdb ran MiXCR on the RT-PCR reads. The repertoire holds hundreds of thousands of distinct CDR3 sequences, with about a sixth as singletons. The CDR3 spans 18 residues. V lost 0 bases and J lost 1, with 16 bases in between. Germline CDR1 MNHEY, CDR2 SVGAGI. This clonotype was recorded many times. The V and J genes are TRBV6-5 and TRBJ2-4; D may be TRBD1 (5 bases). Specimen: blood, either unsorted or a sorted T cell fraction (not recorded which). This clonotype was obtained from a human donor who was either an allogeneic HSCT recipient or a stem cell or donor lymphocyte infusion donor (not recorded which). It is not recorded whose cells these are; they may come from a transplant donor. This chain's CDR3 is CASSYSRPGRVAKNIQYF. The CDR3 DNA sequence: TGTGCCAGCAGTTACTCGAGGCCGGGCAGGGTGGCCAAAAACATTCAGTACTTC.